This T cell receptor (beta chain) was captured by sequencing in a study of blood T cell repertoires in COVID-19. CDR1 and CDR2 (germline): KGHSY, FQNENV. The CDR3 contains 14 residues. V was clipped by 0 bases and J by 3 bases, with 5 bases between them. Source study methods: Amplification with reference gene primers provided the estimates of nucleated cell counts. Using immunoSEQ multiplex PCR, the repertoire was profiled, and TCRdb retains in-frame clones only, with some absent. That table gives V, J and clone size, and the DNA gave D and trimming. The sample contains some 150,000 clones, roughly nine tenths of which appear only once.

The J gene is TRBJ1-4, the V gene TRBV16; no reliable D call. The sample taken for sequencing was peripheral blood. The origin of this receptor is a human donor in a cohort sampled during active COVID-19. The CDR3 spells CASSQSRSNEKLFF. CDR3 nucleotide sequence: TGTGCCAGCAGCCAATCACGGTCTAATGAAAAACTGTTTTTT. Drawing the rest from reference TRBV16 and TRBJ1-4, the complete variable domain is GEEVAQTPKHLVRGEGQKAKLYCAPIKGHSYVFWYQQVLKNEFKFLISFQNENVFDETGMPKERFSAKCLPNSPCSLEIQATKLEDSAVYFCASSQSRSNEKLFFGSGTQLSVL.